This TCR beta chain was identified during a study of beta chain features in type 1 diabetes. The isolated RNA, all of it, was reverse transcribed, so expressed TCRB transcripts were what got sequenced. Deep immunoSEQ sequencing covered naive, central memory and regulatory T cell samples. Some clones are missing from TCRdb's copy, which holds only in-frame ones; the method was immunoSEQ multiplex PCR. The data show 450,000 to 550,000 clones, about 30% seen once. Germline CDR1 reads SQVTM; CDR2 reads ANQGSEA. Trimming shortened V by 4 bases and J by 8 bases, and 17 bases separated the two germline ends. This CDR3 has 14 residues. This clone was seen more than once but under ten times.

This receptor was identified in a man between 18 and 29 years old in good health. The sample taken for sequencing was naive CD4+ T cells from blood. V usage is TRBV29-1 and J usage is TRBJ2-2; a weak D match, TRBD2 (6 bases). Here the CDR3 reads CSVGGDPFSGELFF. Here the CDR3 DNA reads TGCAGCGTTGGCGGGGACCCGTTTTCGGGGGAGCTGTTTTTT.